Following are 24 T cell receptor beta chains from one sample sequenced in a study of OX40 agonist ivuxolimab in advanced cancers. The repertoire was sequenced with immunoSEQ multiplex PCR; TCRdb's copy has only in-frame clones and lacks some. The sample consists of tens of thousands of clones, roughly nine tenths of them appearing once. Sample: CD4+ or CD8+ T cells sorted from blood, taken in a trial of the OX40 agonist ivuxolimab. All receptors come from an adult with an advanced solid tumor such as melanoma, head and neck, liver or kidney cancer.

CDR3 loop: CSVEGLADNTGELFF. CDR3 nucleotides: TGCAGCGTTGAGGGACTAGCGGATAACACCGGGGAGCTGTTTTTT. This chain connects TRBV29-1 to TRBJ2-2; TRBD2 matches at 11 bases. The CDR3 contains 15 residues. Germline V lookup: CDR1 SQVTM, CDR2 ANQGSEA. The J segment lost 2 bases and the V segment lost 3 bases, leaving 2 bases of the junction unmatched.

J is TRBJ1-3 and V is TRBV6-1, with a tentative D call TRBD1 (5 bases). CDR3 length: 15 residues. Trimming removed 6 bases from V and 0 bases from J, with 12 bases in between. From germline, CDR1 is MNHNS and CDR2 SASEGT. DNA of the CDR3: TGTGCCAGCAGCCAGGGATGGAACTCTGGAAACACCATATATTTT. Protein: CASSQGWNSGNTIYF.

The CDR3 DNA follows: TGTGCCAGCAGCGCCCTCCGTGGCTCTGGGGCCAACGTCCTGACTTTC. This gives the protein CASSALRGSGANVLTF. The chain combines TRBV9 with TRBJ2-6; no firm D call. In germline, CDR1 is SGDLS, CDR2 YYNGEE. This CDR3 region has 16 residues. V gave up 3 bases and J gave up 0 bases, with 10 bases separating them.

As DNA, the CDR3 is TGTGCCAGCAGCTCCTTTAGCGGGAGAGGCTACGAGCAGTACTTC. Its translation: CASSSFSGRGYEQYF. V gene TRBV7-2 combines with J gene TRBJ2-7; 9 positions agree with TRBD2. V was clipped by 4 bases and J by 3 bases; unmatched bases: 7. Germline CDR1 reads SGHTA; CDR2 reads FQGNSA. This CDR3 region has 15 residues.

The rearrangement uses TRBV6-6 and TRBJ1-2, with unresolved D. CDR3 length equals 13 residues. In germline, CDR1 is MNHNY, CDR2 SVGAGI (reference sequence). Trimming pared 5 bases from V and 6 bases from J, leaving 13 bases between. CDR3 bases: TGTGCCAGCAGTCCTCGGTTGACCCATGGCTACACCTTC. Amino acids: CASSPRLTHGYTF.

The CDR3 reads CASSYWSGELFF. The CDR3 nucleotides read TGTGCCAGCAGTTACTGGTCCGGGGAGCTGTTTTTT. V and J are TRBV6-5 and TRBJ2-2; D is undetermined. The CDR3 spans 12 residues. V shed 1 base and J shed 6 bases, with 3 bases lying between them. From germline, CDR1 is MNHEY and CDR2 SVGAGI.

The rearrangement joins TRBV7-9 to TRBJ1-4; weak D call: TRBD1 (6 bases). From germline, CDR1 is SEHNR and CDR2 FQNEAQ (reference sequence). Trimming shortened V by 5 bases and J by 2 bases, and 12 bases separated the two germline ends. This CDR3 comprises 15 residues. This CDR3 is CASSDPGATNEKLFF. Here the CDR3 DNA reads TGTGCCAGCAGCGACCCAGGGGCGACTAATGAAAAACTGTTTTTT.

The chain carries TRBV18 and TRBJ1-1, with TRBD1 matching 7 bases. From germline, CDR1 is KGHSH and CDR2 LQKENI. The CDR3 is made up of 15 amino acids. V was pared by 0 bases and J by 2 bases, with 3 bases of the junction left unmatched. The CDR3 is CASSPPGQRNTEAFF. The CDR3 coding sequence is TGTGCCAGCTCACCACCGGGACAGAGAAACACTGAAGCTTTCTTT.

A remark on this clone: Relative to the germline gene, one junction end is altered; a read error may explain this. This chain links TRBV5-6 with TRBJ1-5; 8 nucleotides match TRBD1. The germline V gene has CDR1 SGHDT and CDR2 YYEEEE. The CDR3 is made up of 16 amino acids. The CDR3 DNA follows: TGTGCCAGCACCTTGGGACAGGCAGATAGCAATCAGCCCCAGCATTTT. It yields the protein CASTLGQADSNQPQHF.

The chain carries TRBV4-1 and TRBJ2-3; D is ambiguous. The CDR3 runs 12 residues. The V end was cut by 0 bases, the J end by 8 bases, with 6 bases between. Per the germline V gene, CDR1 is MGHRA and CDR2 is YSYEKL. The CDR3 region has the DNA TGCGCCAGCAGCCAAGATATTAGTACGCAGTATTTT. As protein: CASSQDISTQYF.

This chain joins TRBV5-1 and TRBJ1-4; D uncertain. V lost 0 bases and J 6 bases, leaving 9 bases between the germline ends. CDR3 length equals 14 residues. Germline V gives CDR1 SGHRS, CDR2 YFSETQ. The CDR3 region is CASSLVEGDEKLFF. The DNA for the CDR3 is TGCGCCAGCAGCTTGGTGGAGGGCGATGAAAAACTGTTTTTT. Together with reference TRBV5-1 and TRBJ1-4, the CDR3 gives the full variable domain: KAGVTQTPRYLIKTRGQQVTLSCSPISGHRSVSWYQQTPGQGLQFLFEYFSETQRNKGNFPGRFSGRQFSNSRSEMNVSTLELGDSALYLCASSLVEGDEKLFFGSGTQLSVL.

The DNA for the CDR3 is TGTGCCACCTCGACAGGGATTACGAACACCGGGGAGCTGTTTTTT. Its translation is CATSTGITNTGELFF. The chain joins TRBV2 to TRBJ2-2; 7 nucleotides agree with TRBD1. The junction had 8 bases not matched to a gene; V was cut back by 10 bases and J by 0 bases. This CDR3 region has 15 residues. In germline, CDR1 is SNHLY, CDR2 FYNNEI.

Written as DNA, the CDR3 is TGTGCCAGTAGTGGGGGCGGAGGGGGCGTATTTGACACCGGGGAGCTGTTTTTT. Translated: CASSGGGGGVFDTGELFF. The V and J genes are TRBV19 and TRBJ2-2, with D possibly being TRBD1 (7 bases). Per the germline V gene, CDR1 is LNHDA and CDR2 is SQIVND (reference sequence). Trimming took off 5 bases at V and 3 bases at J, with 22 bases between the two ends. This CDR3 comprises 18 residues.

The rearrangement joins TRBV9 to TRBJ2-1; 10 bases are shared with TRBD2. V lost 2 bases and J lost 3; bases outside the gene matches: 5. The germline V gene encodes CDR1 SGDLS and CDR2 YYNGEE. CDR3 length: 16 residues. The CDR3 DNA is TGTGCCAGCAGCGTCCTCCCTAGCGGGGGCTACAATGAGCAGTTCTTC. Protein product: CASSVLPSGGYNEQFF. The entire variable domain, with the rest obtained from reference TRBV9 and TRBJ2-1, is as follows: DSGVTQTPKHLITATGQRVTLRCSPRSGDLSVYWYQQSLDQGLQFLIQYYNGEERAKGNILERFSAQQFPDLHSELNLSSLELGDSALYFCASSVLPSGGYNEQFFGPGTRLTVL.

This clone was recorded only once. The chain carries TRBV10-3 and TRBJ2-7, with 9 bases lining up with TRBD2. J gave up 3 bases and V 6 bases, and 6 bases lay outside the gene matches. The CDR3 extends over 14 amino acids. Per germline, CDR1 ENHRY and CDR2 SYGVKD. The CDR3 here is CAISPGTSIYEQYF. The CDR3 DNA reads TGTGCCATCAGCCCCGGGACTAGCATCTACGAGCAGTACTTC.

V is TRBV6-5 and J is TRBJ1-6; possibly TRBD1 for D (5 bases). Germline CDR1 and CDR2: MNHEY and SVGAGI. V dropped 5 bases and J dropped 9 bases, with 14 bases sitting between them. The CDR3 sequence is 14 residues long. For the CDR3, the DNA is TGTGCCAGCAGTCAGGGACCGAAGGGTTCACCCCTCCACTTT. As protein: CASSQGPKGSPLHF.

The chain is built from TRBV6-5 and TRBJ2-1; D ambiguous. The CDR3 consists of 14 residues. CDR1 is MNHEY and CDR2 is SVGAGI in the germline V gene. With 5 bases removed from V and 6 bases from J, the gap between germline ends came to 14 bases. In nucleotides, the CDR3 is TGTGCCAGCAGTCCCGGCGGCGACGTCAATGAGCAGTTCTTC. Residues: CASSPGGDVNEQFF.

The rearrangement links TRBV2 to TRBJ2-1, with 7 bases lining up with TRBD2. The V and J ends lost 3 bases and 2 bases, in that order; junction bases with no gene match: 7. Germline loops: CDR1 SNHLY, CDR2 FYNNEI. The CDR3 covers 16 residues. CDR3: CASSEMGGNPYNEQFF. CDR3 DNA sequence: TGTGCCAGCAGTGAGATGGGGGGGAACCCCTACAATGAGCAGTTCTTC. The full variable domain, completed using reference TRBV2 and TRBJ2-1, is EPEVTQTPSHQVTQMGQEVILRCVPISNHLYFYWYRQILGQKVEFLVSFYNNEISEKSEIFDDQFSVERPDGSNFTLKIRSTKLEDSAMYFCASSEMGGNPYNEQFFGPGTRLTVL.

This chain uses TRBV27 with TRBJ2-5; 7 bases align to TRBD2. Per the germline V gene, CDR1 is MNHEY and CDR2 is SMNVEV (reference sequence). The CDR3 runs 13 residues. After removal of 2 bases from V and 5 bases from J, the junction contained 2 bases not matched to a gene. CDR3 residues: CASSLAGAETQYF. Here the CDR3 DNA reads TGTGCCAGCAGTTTAGCGGGAGCGGAGACCCAGTACTTC.

V and J are TRBV6-5 and TRBJ1-5; a possible D gene is TRBD1 (6 bases). V was clipped by 2 bases and J by 3 bases, with 8 bases between them. Germline V CDR1 and CDR2: MNHEY, SVGAGI. The CDR3 has 14 amino acids. The CDR3 DNA reads TGTGCCAGCAGTTACGGGGGCTTCAATCAGCCCCAGCATTTT. Translation gives CASSYGGFNQPQHF.

V gene TRBV29-1 combines with J gene TRBJ2-7; perhaps TRBD1 as D (6 bases). Germline V CDR1 and CDR2: SQVTM, ANQGSEA. V lost 7 bases, J lost 1 base, and 11 bases lay in between. The CDR3 extends over 12 amino acids. The CDR3 region has the DNA TGCAGCGCTGGACAGCGATCCTACGAGCAGTACTTC. Encoded protein: CSAGQRSYEQYF.

This clone was recorded only once. The rearrangement uses TRBV7-6 and TRBJ1-4, with D possibly being TRBD1 (5 bases). The germline gives CDR1 SGHVS, CDR2 FNYEAQ. The V and J ends lost 5 bases and 5 bases respectively, with 12 bases between them. The CDR3 has 14 amino acids. DNA of the CDR3: TGTGCCAGCAGCCGTACTTGGGGGAATGAAAAACTGTTTTTT. The encoded protein is CASSRTWGNEKLFF.

V gene TRBV4-2 combines with J gene TRBJ1-2, with D tentatively TRBD1 (6 bases). The CDR3 is 16 residues long. Trimming took 0 bases from V and 7 from J, leaving 18 bases between them. Per the germline V gene, CDR1 is LGHNA and CDR2 is YNFKEQ. The CDR3 bases are TGTGCCAGCAGCCAAGATCGGTCTGCGGGGGCAGGTGGCTACACCTTC. This codes for CASSQDRSAGAGGYTF.

The V call is TRBV7-9, the J call TRBJ2-7; no clear D. This CDR3 is built from 14 residues. V was pared by 1 base and J by 2 bases, with 9 bases between. Germline values: CDR1 SEHNR, CDR2 FQNEAQ (reference sequence). The CDR3 DNA sequence: TGTGCCAGCAGCTTAGTGGTCAATACCTACGAGCAGTACTTC. The encoded protein is CASSLVVNTYEQYF.